The source of this T cell receptor (beta chain) is a study of blood T cell repertoires in COVID-19. Produced via immunoSEQ multiplex PCR; TCRdb's table is partial and in-frame only. Found here are roughly 260,000 clones, around 85% of them singletons; the top ten hold 4% to 4.5%. Sequenced sample: peripheral blood. This receptor was identified in a woman between 40 and 55 years old with active or convalescent COVID-19.

The CDR3 bases are TGTGCCAGCAGTTTAGCAGGGAACACTGAAGCTTTCTTT. Translation: CASSLAGNTEAFF. The genes are TRBV28 and TRBJ1-1, with D hard to call. Germline lookup yields CDR1 MDHEN and CDR2 SYDVKM. V lost 2 bases and J 1 base, leaving 5 bases between the germline ends. The CDR3 runs 13 residues.